The entry that follows covers one TCR beta chain sequence. Just one base apart from a much larger clone, this may be a read error. This entry comes from a study of regulatory T cells in long-lasting Graves disease. As for time point: newly diagnosed GD, antithyroid drugs for less than 3 months. Extracted RNA from PBMCs served as the source of the TCR library. Through Arm-PCR of CDR3 regions and iRepertoire HTBI primers, TCR beta libraries were built. TCRdb re-derived calls from the multiplex PCR reads in MiXCR, one entry per CDR3 protein. The table lists 450,000 to 600,000 distinct CDR3 sequences, about 16% of them singletons. These data also formed part of another study, on T cells in Graves' hyperthyroidism and ophthalmopathy.

This sample comprised peripheral blood mononuclear cells (PBMCs), obtained at new diagnosis, from a patient treated with antithyroid drugs. The TCR was taken from a man aged 40-49 years with Graves disease.

CDR3 protein: CAISESLAGDTDTQYF. CDR3 DNA sequence: TGTGCCATCAGTGAGTCCCTAGCGGGAGACACAGATACGCAGTATTTT. The chain carries TRBV10-3 and TRBJ2-3, with 10 bases identical to TRBD2. The germline V gene has CDR1 ENHRY and CDR2 SYGVKD. CDR3 size: 16 residues. Trimming at V came to 0 bases and at J to 2 bases, leaving 2 bases not matched to a gene.